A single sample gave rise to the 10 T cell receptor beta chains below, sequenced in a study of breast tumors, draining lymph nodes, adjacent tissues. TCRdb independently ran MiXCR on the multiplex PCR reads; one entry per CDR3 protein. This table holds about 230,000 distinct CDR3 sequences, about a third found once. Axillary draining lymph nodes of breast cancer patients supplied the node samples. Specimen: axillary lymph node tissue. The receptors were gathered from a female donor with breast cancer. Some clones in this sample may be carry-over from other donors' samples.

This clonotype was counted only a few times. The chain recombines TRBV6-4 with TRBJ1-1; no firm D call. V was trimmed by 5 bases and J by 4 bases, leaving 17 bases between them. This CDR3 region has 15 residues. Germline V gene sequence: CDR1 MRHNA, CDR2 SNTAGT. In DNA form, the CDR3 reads TGTGCCAGCAGTCCCCCCAATCCACGGTCCACTGAAGCTTTCTTT. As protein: CASSPPNPRSTEAFF.

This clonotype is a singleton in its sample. CDR3 amino acids: CASSDFIAGGAEQPQHF. CDR3 nucleotide sequence: TGTGCCAGCAGTGATTTTATAGCGGGAGGAGCCGAGCAGCCCCAGCATTTT. V gene TRBV2 combines with J gene TRBJ1-5; D unresolved. Trimming removed 3 bases from V and 7 bases from J, with 22 bases in between. Germline V CDR1 and CDR2: SNHLY, FYNNEI. The length of the CDR3 is 17 residues.

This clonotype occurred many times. The CDR3 region has the DNA TGTGCCAGCAGCTCGATTGGAAACACCATATATTTT. As protein: CASSSIGNTIYF. This sequence joins TRBV5-4 and TRBJ1-3; the D is unclear. V lost 3 bases and J lost 3, with 4 bases in between. This CDR3 is built from 12 residues. Per the germline V gene, CDR1 is SGHNT and CDR2 is YYREEE (reference sequence).

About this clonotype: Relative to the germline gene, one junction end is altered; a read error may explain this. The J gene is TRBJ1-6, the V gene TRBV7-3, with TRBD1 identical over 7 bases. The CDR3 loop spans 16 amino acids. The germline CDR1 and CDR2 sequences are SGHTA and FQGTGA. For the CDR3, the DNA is TGTGCCAGCAGCATTAAAACCGGGACAGATAATTCGCCCCTCCACTTT. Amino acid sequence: CASSIKTGTDNSPLHF.

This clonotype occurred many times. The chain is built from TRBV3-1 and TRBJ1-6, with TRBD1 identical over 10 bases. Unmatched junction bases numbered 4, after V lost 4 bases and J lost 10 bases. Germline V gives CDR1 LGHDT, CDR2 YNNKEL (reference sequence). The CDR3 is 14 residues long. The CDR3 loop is CASSPPGQGSPLHF. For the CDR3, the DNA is TGTGCCAGCAGCCCACCGGGACAGGGGTCACCCCTCCACTTT. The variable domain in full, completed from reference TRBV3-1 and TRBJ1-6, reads DTAVSQTPKYLVTQMGNDKSIKCEQNLGHDTMYWYKQDSKKFLKIMFSYNNKELIINETVPNRFSPKSPDKAHLNLHINSLELGDSAVYFCASSPPGQGSPLHFGNGTRLTVT.

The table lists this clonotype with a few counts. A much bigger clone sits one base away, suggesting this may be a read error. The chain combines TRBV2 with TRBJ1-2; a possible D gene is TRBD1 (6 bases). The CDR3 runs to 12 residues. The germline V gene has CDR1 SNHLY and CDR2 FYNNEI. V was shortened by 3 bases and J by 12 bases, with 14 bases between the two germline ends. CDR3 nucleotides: TGTGCCAGCAGTGACGAGGGCAGGGGCCACACCTTC. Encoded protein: CASSDEGRGHTF.

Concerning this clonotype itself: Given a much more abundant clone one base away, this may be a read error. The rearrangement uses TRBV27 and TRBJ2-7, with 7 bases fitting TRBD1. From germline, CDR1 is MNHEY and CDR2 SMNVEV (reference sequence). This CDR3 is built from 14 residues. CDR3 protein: CASSSPGTAYGQYF. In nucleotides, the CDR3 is TGTGCCAGCAGTTCCCCCGGGACAGCTTACGGGCAGTACTTC.

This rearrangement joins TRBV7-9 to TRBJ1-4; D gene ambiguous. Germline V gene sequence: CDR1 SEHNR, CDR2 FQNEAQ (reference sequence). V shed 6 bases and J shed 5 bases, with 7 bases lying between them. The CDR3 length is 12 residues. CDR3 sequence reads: CASSERNEKLFF. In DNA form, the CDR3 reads TGTGCCAGCAGTGAAAGAAATGAAAAACTGTTTTTT.

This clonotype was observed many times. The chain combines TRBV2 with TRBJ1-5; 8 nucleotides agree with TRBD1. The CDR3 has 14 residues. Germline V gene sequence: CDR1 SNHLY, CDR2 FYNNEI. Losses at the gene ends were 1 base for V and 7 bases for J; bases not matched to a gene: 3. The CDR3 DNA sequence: TGTGCCAGCAGTGAAGGGCAGGGGGCACAGCCCCAGCATTTT. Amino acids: CASSEGQGAQPQHF.

CDR3 residues: CASSETGGSYEHF. The CDR3 DNA follows: TGTGCCAGCAGCGAGACAGGGGGCAGCTACGAGCATTTT. The V and J genes are TRBV7-3 and TRBJ1-5; 10 nucleotides agree with TRBD1. This CDR3 has 13 residues. Germline V gives CDR1 SGHTA, CDR2 FQGTGA. V dropped 5 bases and J dropped 14; count of bases not matched to a gene: 9.